These 18 T cell receptor beta chains came from one sample sequenced in a study of T cell responses to AZD1222 COVID-19 vaccine. Clones were sequenced by immunoSEQ multiplex PCR, and TCRdb holds only the in-frame ones, with some missing. The data contain 120,000 or so clones, around 93% of them singletons. Specimen: peripheral blood, collected on day 0 of AZD1222 vaccination. These receptors were taken from an adult in good health.

The V and J genes are TRBV10-3 and TRBJ2-5; no clear D gene. V lost 7 bases and J lost 2, with 11 bases in between. This CDR3 is built from 13 residues. Germline CDR1 is ENHRY and CDR2 is SYGVKD. The CDR3 nucleotides are TGTGCCATCAAAACGGAAAAGCAAGAGACCCAGTACTTC. Encoded protein: CAIKTEKQETQYF.

The V call is TRBV12-3 or TRBV12-4, the J call TRBJ2-5, with 9 bases matching TRBD1. The CDR3 has 13 residues. The V and J ends lost 6 bases and 5 bases, in that order; junction bases with no gene match: 4. Here the CDR3 DNA reads TGTGCCAGCAGCGGACAGGGGTCGGAGACCCAGTACTTC. Its protein is CASSGQGSETQYF.

The chain combines TRBV11-2 with TRBJ1-2; weak D call: TRBD1 (6 bases). The ends were cut back, 5 bases at V and 3 bases at J, with 16 bases in the middle. The germline CDR1 and CDR2 sequences are SGHAT and FQNNGV. CDR3 length: 15 amino acids. The DNA for the CDR3 is TGTGCCAGCAGCCCCATCAGTAGACAGGACTATGGCTACACCTTC. This encodes CASSPISRQDYGYTF.

The chain combines TRBV4-2 with TRBJ1-5; D call uncertain. The CDR3 spans 17 residues. V lost 0 bases and J lost 3, with 15 bases in between. Germline CDR1 LGHNA, CDR2 YNFKEQ. The CDR3 here is CASSQDRLGGSNQPQHF. In nucleotides, the CDR3 is TGTGCCAGCAGCCAAGATCGGCTAGGAGGGTCCAATCAGCCCCAGCATTTT.

This chain links TRBV4-2 with TRBJ1-2; possible D gene TRBD1, 5 bases. Germline V CDR1 and CDR2: LGHNA, YNFKEQ. The CDR3 is made up of 15 amino acids. V was clipped by 5 bases and J by 1 base, with 14 bases between them. CDR3 sequence: CASSGGRQINYGYTF. In DNA, the CDR3 is TGTGCCAGCAGCGGGGGGAGACAGATTAACTATGGCTACACCTTC.

The chain carries TRBV10-3 and TRBJ1-1; possible D gene TRBD1, 6 bases. The CDR3 is made up of 15 amino acids. The ends were cut back, 10 bases at V and 5 bases at J, with 23 bases in the middle. Germline-derived CDR1 and CDR2 are ENHRY and SYGVKD. CDR3 DNA sequence: TGTGCCACGCGCGAAGTCAGGGACACGCGGACTGAAGCTTTCTTT. Amino acid sequence: CATREVRDTRTEAFF.

This chain links TRBV10-3 with TRBJ1-2; D is undetermined. Germline V gene data show CDR1 as ENHRY and CDR2 as SYGVKD. V was pared by 0 bases and J by 14 bases, with 13 bases between. This CDR3 comprises 12 residues. CDR3 DNA sequence: TGTGCCATCAGTGAGTCCCTTTCTGGTTGGACCTTC. It is translated as CAISESLSGWTF.

This chain joins TRBV10-3 and TRBJ2-7; the D gene is possibly TRBD1 (6 bases). The CDR3 runs 16 residues. V was shortened by 0 bases and J by 1 base, with 13 bases between the two germline ends. Germline CDR1 reads ENHRY; CDR2 reads SYGVKD. CDR3 sequence (DNA): TGTGCCATCAGTGAGTCCTTGGACAGACATTCCTACGAGCAGTACTTC. It yields the protein CAISESLDRHSYEQYF.

The chain carries TRBV5-4 and TRBJ1-5; 8 bases match TRBD1. Germline trimming cut 4 bases from V and 13 bases from J; bases unmatched to any gene: 7. CDR3 length equals 12 residues. Germline loops: CDR1 SGHNT, CDR2 YYREEE (reference sequence). CDR3 protein: CASSIETGEQHF. The CDR3, as DNA: TGTGCCAGCAGCATAGAGACAGGGGAACAGCATTTT.

The chain carries TRBV28 and TRBJ2-6; 8 bases agree with TRBD1. CDR1 is MDHEN and CDR2 is SYDVKM in the germline V gene. The CDR3 extends over 15 amino acids. Losses at the gene ends were 10 bases for V and 3 bases for J; bases not matched to a gene: 8. The CDR3 is CATLRTGLGANVLTF. CDR3 sequence (DNA): TGTGCCACCCTTAGGACAGGGCTTGGGGCCAACGTCCTGACTTTC.

The chain carries TRBV7-9 and TRBJ1-2; D remains unclear. Germline lookup yields CDR1 SEHNR and CDR2 FQNEAQ (reference sequence). The V gene lost 8 bases and the J gene lost 2 bases, with 12 bases spanning the gap. The CDR3 sequence is 13 residues long. The CDR3: CASGRERNYGYTF. The DNA for the CDR3 is TGTGCCAGCGGGAGGGAACGGAACTATGGCTACACCTTC.

This chain links TRBV7-9 with TRBJ1-1, with no clear D. Trimming removed 6 bases from V and 1 base from J, with 9 bases in between. The germline V gene encodes CDR1 SEHNR and CDR2 FQNEAQ (reference sequence). The CDR3 extends over 13 amino acids. The CDR3 spells CASRKEANTEAFF. DNA of the CDR3: TGTGCCAGCAGGAAGGAGGCGAACACTGAAGCTTTCTTT.

A note on this clone: The same CDR3 is also encoded by other DNA sequences in this sample. CDR3 protein: CASSITTGVNTEAFF. The CDR3 DNA reads TGCGCCAGCAGCATCACGACAGGGGTGAACACTGAAGCTTTCTTT. The chain uses TRBV5-1 and TRBJ1-1, with 8 positions matching TRBD1. The germline gives CDR1 SGHRS, CDR2 YFSETQ. CDR3 length: 15 amino acids. The J segment lost 0 bases and the V segment lost 4 bases, leaving 5 bases of the junction unmatched.

The chain uses TRBV7-8 and TRBJ1-2; D not certain. The germline V gene has CDR1 SGHVS and CDR2 FQNEAQ. Between the trimmed V and J ends, which lost 1 base and 8 bases, there was a span of 11 bases. The CDR3 is 13 residues long. CDR3 sequence reads: CASSLGGVRGYTF. CDR3 DNA: TGTGCCAGCAGCTTAGGCGGGGTAAGAGGCTACACCTTC.

The chain links TRBV28 to TRBJ1-2; 7 bases fit TRBD1. V lost 5 bases to trimming and J lost 6 bases; unmatched junction nucleotides: 6. In germline, CDR1 is MDHEN, CDR2 SYDVKM. The CDR3 runs 13 residues. CDR3 sequence: CASSTPTGNGYTF. DNA for the CDR3: TGTGCCAGCAGTACCCCGACAGGGAATGGCTACACCTTC.

The chain combines TRBV18 with TRBJ2-2, with D possibly matching TRBD2 (5 bases). The CDR3 is made up of 14 amino acids. Germline V gene lookup returns CDR1 KGHSH and CDR2 LQKENI. V was pared by 10 bases and J by 5 bases, with 17 bases between. The CDR3, as DNA: TGTGCCACCGTCGACTACCCCGATACCGGGGAGCTGTTTTTT. Encoded protein: CATVDYPDTGELFF.

The chain joins TRBV7-8 to TRBJ2-3; 13 nucleotides agree with TRBD2. The CDR3 contains 19 residues. Germline values: CDR1 SGHVS, CDR2 FQNEAQ. The V segment lost 5 bases and the J segment 2 bases; nucleotides outside the gene matches: 13. This CDR3 reads CASSNTGTSGAHFTDTQYF. The CDR3 DNA follows: TGTGCCAGCAGCAACACCGGGACTAGCGGGGCCCACTTCACAGATACGCAGTATTTT.

DNA for the CDR3: TGTGCCAGCAGCTTGGACAGGGGGCGCTGGGCTTTCTTT. Protein product: CASSLDRGRWAFF. The chain employs TRBV5-4 and TRBJ1-1; 9 positions agree with TRBD1. Germline CDR1 SGHNT, CDR2 YYREEE (reference sequence). Losses at the gene ends were 0 bases for V and 11 bases for J; bases not matched to a gene: 5. The CDR3 is made up of 13 amino acids.